This T cell receptor beta chain derives from a study of human T cells and chemical hapten exposure. The V gene's germline CDR1 is DFQATT and CDR2 SNEGSKA (reference sequence). This CDR3 is 15 amino acids long. V gave up 3 bases and J gave up 8 bases; unmatched junction bases: 13. This clonotype has a handful of counts. Stated time point: patch test 2, 6 weeks after DPC sensitization. Treatment described: therapeutic diphenylcyclopropenone sensitization with weekly scalp DPC. Those who donated were patients with alopecia, 18 to 70 years of age, and suitable for DPC. TCRdb itself ran the RACE reads through MiXCR, one entry per CDR3 protein. The top ten clones hold 4% to 5.5% of a sample with tens of thousands of distinct CDR3 sequences, 8.5% to 12% of them seen once.

This TCR was recovered from a woman in her fifties or sixties with alopecia areata. Some clones in this sample may be carry-over from other donors' samples. The chain recombines TRBV20-1 with TRBJ2-3; 8 nucleotides agree with TRBD2. The specimen comprised whole blood, sampled in connection with sensitization to the hapten diphenylcyclopropenone (DPC). The CDR3 nucleotides are TGCAGTGCTAGCGGTCCATCCGGGACTAGTAGTACGCAGTATTTT. This codes for CSASGPSGTSSTQYF.